Listed here are 24 T cell receptor beta chains from one sample, sequenced in a study of shared clonotypes between healthy human individuals. Libraries were prepared by immunoSEQ multiplex PCR; TCRdb keeps only in-frame clonotypes and omits some of them. The repertoire holds around 500,000 clones, with around 79% as singletons. The sequencing sample was made of PBMCs. These receptor sequences come from a woman aged 40 to 50 in good health. Some clones in this sample may be carry-over from other donors' samples.

The count of this clone is one. The rearrangement links TRBV21-1 to TRBJ2-7; the DNA was not used to check the table's D call, TRBD2. TRBV21-1 represents a pseudogene. This CDR3 spans 18 amino acids. This CDR3 reads CASSKETAGGIFSYEQYF. CDR3 nucleotide sequence: TGTGCCAGCAGCAAAGAAACGGCGGGGGGCATTTTCTCCTACGAGCAGTACTTC.

This clone was recorded a few times. V gene TRBV30 combines with J gene TRBJ1-1, with D perhaps matching TRBD1 (6 bases). The germline V and J ends were trimmed by 2 bases and 2 bases, with 15 bases remaining between them. Germline V gene data show CDR1 as GTSNPN and CDR2 as SVGIG (reference sequence). The CDR3 totals 15 residues. The CDR3 protein is CAWSMTGTPNTEAFF. CDR3 nucleotides: TGTGCCTGGAGTATGACCGGGACACCCAACACTGAAGCTTTCTTT. The full variable domain, rest sourced from reference TRBV30 and TRBJ1-1, is SQTIHQWPATLVQPVGSPLSLECTVEGTSNPNLYWYRQAAGRGLQLLFYSVGIGQISSEVPQNLSASRPQDRQFILSSKKLLLSDSGFYLCAWSMTGTPNTEAFFGQGTRLTVV.

The chain employs TRBV9 and TRBJ1-5; D perhaps matches TRBD1 (6 bases). The CDR3 runs 15 residues. Germline lookup yields CDR1 SGDLS and CDR2 YYNGEE. V lost 3 bases, J lost 6 bases, and 16 bases lay in between. The CDR3 loop is CASSEQGTPGQPQHF. CDR3 coding DNA: TGTGCCAGCAGCGAACAGGGAACCCCGGGTCAGCCCCAGCATTTT. Looking up the rest from reference TRBV9 and TRBJ1-5 gives the full variable domain: DSGVTQTPKHLITATGQRVTLRCSPRSGDLSVYWYQQSLDQGLQFLIQYYNGEERAKGNILERFSAQQFPDLHSELNLSSLELGDSALYFCASSEQGTPGQPQHFGDGTRLSIL.

The V call is TRBV18, the J call TRBJ1-5; D gene ambiguous. CDR1 and CDR2 from the germline V gene are KGHSH and LQKENI. Trimming took off 6 bases at V and 3 bases at J, with 12 bases between the two ends. The CDR3 totals 14 residues. The CDR3 loop is CASSLDGINQPQHF. In DNA, the CDR3 is TGTGCCAGCTCCCTCGACGGGATCAATCAGCCCCAGCATTTT.

The J gene is TRBJ2-7, the V gene TRBV19, with TRBD2 matching 9 bases. The CDR3 length is 15 residues. With V trimmed by 3 bases and J by 5 bases, 8 bases remained unmatched. Germline-derived CDR1 and CDR2 are LNHDA and SQIVND (reference sequence). Here the CDR3 DNA reads TGTGCCAGTAGTATTCCCGGGACTAGCCGAGACGAGCAGTACTTC. As protein: CASSIPGTSRDEQYF. Combining the CDR3 with reference TRBV19 and TRBJ2-7 gives the whole variable domain DGGITQSPKYLFRKEGQNVTLSCEQNLNHDAMYWYRQDPGQGLRLIYYSQIVNDFQKGDIAEGYSVSREKKESFPLTVTSAQKNPTAFYLCASSIPGTSRDEQYFGPGTRLTVT.

The rearrangement uses TRBV29-1 and TRBJ1-1, with D possibly being TRBD1 (6 bases). CDR1 and CDR2 from the germline V gene are SQVTM and ANQGSEA. The CDR3 extends over 16 amino acids. Deletions cut 1 base from V and 0 bases from J, with 15 bases between. The CDR3 DNA is TGCAGCGTTGAAGCCGCCAGGGGCTTCATGAACACTGAAGCTTTCTTT. Translating gives CSVEAARGFMNTEAFF.

The chain combines TRBV27 with TRBJ2-7; the match to TRBD1 covers 8 bases. The CDR3 runs to 15 residues. V was clipped by 4 bases and J by 7 bases; unmatched bases: 12. In germline, CDR1 is MNHEY, CDR2 SMNVEV (reference sequence). The chain's CDR3 is CASSSGTGGDGEQYF. CDR3 nucleotides: TGTGCCAGCAGTTCGGGGACAGGCGGGGATGGAGAGCAGTACTTC.

This clone occurred a few times. This rearrangement joins TRBV18 to TRBJ2-3, with 9 bases fitting TRBD2. Germline V gives CDR1 KGHSH, CDR2 LQKENI. The CDR3 has 15 residues. Trimming removed 8 bases from V and 3 bases from J; junction bases left unmatched: 9. CDR3 residues: CASPSAGGMTDTQYF. Here the CDR3 DNA reads TGTGCCAGCCCTTCGGCGGGAGGGATGACAGATACGCAGTATTTT.

The V call is TRBV28, the J call TRBJ2-5, with TRBD1 matching over 9 bases. V was clipped by 8 bases and J by 5 bases; unmatched bases: 9. Germline V lookup: CDR1 MDHEN, CDR2 SYDVKM. The CDR3 spans 14 residues. The CDR3 reads CASQTGTGRETQYF. CDR3 nucleotides: TGTGCCAGCCAAACCGGGACAGGGAGGGAGACCCAGTACTTC.

The chain employs TRBV4-2 and TRBJ2-5; TRBD1 matches 11 bases. The last part of the DNA fits TRBJ2-7 better; the J call may be wrong. The CDR3 has 16 amino acids. Germline V CDR1 and CDR2: LGHNA, YNFKEQ. The CDR3 sequence is CASSQEGGDRGYEQYF. The DNA for the CDR3 is TGTGCCAGCAGCCAAGAGGGCGGGGACAGGGGGTACGAGCAGTACTTC.

The V and J genes are TRBV7-3 and TRBJ2-3; D perhaps matches TRBD2 (5 bases). There are 14 residues in the CDR3. Germline CDR1 and CDR2: SGHTA and FQGTGA. V was shortened by 4 bases and J by 5 bases, with 13 bases between the two germline ends. The CDR3 sequence is CASSSKLGRDTQYF. The DNA of the CDR3 is TGTGCCAGCAGCTCCAAGCTAGGGAGAGATACGCAGTATTTT.

There are many counts of this clone. The V and J genes are TRBV7-9 and TRBJ2-1; D remains unclear. From germline, CDR1 is SEHNR and CDR2 FQNEAQ (reference sequence). This CDR3 region has 14 residues. The germline V and J ends were trimmed by 2 bases and 5 bases, with 10 bases remaining between them. This chain's CDR3 is CASSLSFGDNEQFF. The CDR3 nucleotides read TGTGCCAGCAGCTTATCCTTCGGAGACAATGAGCAGTTCTTC.

This rearrangement joins TRBV9 to TRBJ2-3; the match to TRBD2 covers 11 bases. With V trimmed by 0 bases and J by 2 bases, 2 bases remained unmatched. The CDR3 contains 16 residues. CDR1 and CDR2 (germline): SGDLS, YYNGEE. The CDR3 coding sequence is TGTGCCAGCAGCGTAGAGACTAGCGGGACCACAGATACGCAGTATTTT. This codes for CASSVETSGTTDTQYF.

The chain employs TRBV6-4 and TRBJ1-3; D remains ambiguous. Germline CDR1 reads MRHNA; CDR2 reads SNTAGT. V lost 8 bases and J 5 bases, leaving 13 bases between the germline ends. This CDR3 contains 13 residues. The CDR3 loop is CASAEGLRNTIYF. CDR3 DNA sequence: TGTGCCAGCGCAGAGGGCCTGAGAAACACCATATATTTT.

The genes are TRBV7-2 and TRBJ2-5; the match to TRBD1 covers 10 bases. The CDR3 is 17 residues long. Looked up from germline, CDR1 is SGHTA and CDR2 is FQGNSA. J gave up 2 bases and V 5 bases, and 11 bases lay outside the gene matches. The CDR3 is CASSPRTGGTIQETQYF. The CDR3 coding sequence is TGTGCCAGCAGCCCCCGGACAGGGGGAACTATACAAGAGACCCAGTACTTC.

This clone appeared once. CDR3 DNA sequence: TGTGCCAGCAGCCCGCGGACAGGGAATGAGCAGTTCTTC. Amino acids: CASSPRTGNEQFF. The genes are TRBV11-3 and TRBJ2-1, with 8 positions matching TRBD1. The CDR3 is 13 amino acids. The V and J ends lost 5 bases and 7 bases, in that order; junction bases with no gene match: 4. Germline CDR1 and CDR2: SGHNT and YENEEA.

The V and J genes are TRBV4-1 and TRBJ2-7; 7 positions match TRBD1. The germline CDR1 and CDR2 sequences are MGHRA and YSYEKL. J gave up 0 bases and V 2 bases, and 4 bases lay outside the gene matches. The CDR3 length is 15 residues. In nucleotides, the CDR3 is TGCGCCAGCAGCCAAACGTGGGACAGCTCCTACGAGCAGTACTTC. Its protein product is CASSQTWDSSYEQYF.

CDR3 DNA sequence: TGTGCCAGCACCCCAGGGGCTTATGGCTACACCTTC. Translation gives CASTPGAYGYTF. This chain uses TRBV28 with TRBJ1-2, with a tentative D call TRBD1 (6 bases). Germline CDR1 reads MDHEN; CDR2 reads SYDVKM. CDR3 length: 12 amino acids. V shed 7 bases and J shed 5 bases, with 11 bases lying between them.

The chain uses TRBV27 and TRBJ1-1, with 10 bases identical to TRBD1. This CDR3 comprises 15 residues. Losses at the gene ends were 4 bases for V and 5 bases for J; bases not matched to a gene: 7. Germline V lookup: CDR1 MNHEY, CDR2 SMNVEV (reference sequence). CDR3 bases: TGTGCCAGCAGTTCCCTAGACAGGGGGCGGACTGAAGCTTTCTTT. Translated: CASSSLDRGRTEAFF.

The rearrangement uses TRBV29-1 and TRBJ2-1, with 11 nucleotides matching TRBD2. The CDR3 length is 16 residues. The germline V gene has CDR1 SQVTM and CDR2 ANQGSEA. Trimming at V came to 0 bases and at J to 8 bases, leaving 9 bases not matched to a gene. This CDR3 is CSVEDSLAGGHDEQFF. CDR3 DNA sequence: TGCAGCGTTGAAGATTCGCTAGCGGGAGGTCACGATGAGCAGTTCTTC.

V usage is TRBV11-3 and J usage is TRBJ2-1; TRBD1 or TRBD2 may be the D gene (5 bases each). The CDR3 extends over 14 amino acids. Germline values: CDR1 SGHNT, CDR2 YENEEA. Trimming shortened V by 5 bases and J by 4 bases, and 12 bases separated the two germline ends. This CDR3 reads CASSRDQIYNEQFF. CDR3 DNA: TGTGCCAGCAGCCGGGACCAAATTTACAATGAGCAGTTCTTC.

The chain links TRBV6-1 to TRBJ2-7; weak D call: TRBD1 (6 bases). The CDR3 runs to 15 residues. Germline V gene sequence: CDR1 MNHNS, CDR2 SASEGT. With 1 base removed from V and 2 bases from J, the gap between germline ends came to 12 bases. DNA for the CDR3: TGTGCCAGCAGTGAAGACGGGGCAGGGGCCTACGAGCAGTACTTC. Translating it yields CASSEDGAGAYEQYF.

In this sample, this clone turned up once. CDR3 region: CASSLAGGYTDTQYF. CDR3 DNA: TGTGCCAGCAGCTTAGCTGGCGGGTACACAGATACGCAGTATTTT. The chain recombines TRBV7-2 with TRBJ2-3; possibly TRBD2 for D (5 bases). Per germline, CDR1 SGHTA and CDR2 FQGNSA. Trimming took 0 bases from V and 2 from J, leaving 9 bases between them. The CDR3 loop spans 15 amino acids.

The chain links TRBV6-1 to TRBJ2-7; 8 bases agree with TRBD1. The J segment lost 7 bases and the V segment lost 4 bases, leaving 12 bases of the junction unmatched. In germline, CDR1 is MNHNS, CDR2 SASEGT. CDR3 length: 15 amino acids. The chain's CDR3 is CASSALQGEYGEQYF. In DNA form, the CDR3 reads TGTGCCAGCAGTGCCCTACAGGGGGAGTATGGGGAGCAGTACTTC.